The sequence of this TCR beta chain was determined in a study of T-cell reconstitution after alpha-beta-depleted transplantation in children. Findings of the study overall: It was newly produced T cells that mostly accounted for T-cell counts and diversity one year after transplant. Alpha-beta T cells about two months after transplant reportedly derived from several hundred expanded graft clones. The origin of high day-60 TCRbeta diversity in some patients lay in surviving recipient T cells and thymic progenitors.

Unique molecular identifiers were incorporated during preparation of the TCRbeta library. One entry per CDR3 protein, called by TCRdb with MiXCR from the PCR reads. The sample has about 300,000 distinct CDR3 sequences; around 7.1% are singletons. At least ten counts were recorded for this clonotype. Its antigen is still unknown. The clonotype comes from a female patient aged 2 to 10 who had a stem cell transplant for Fanconi anemia, so the T cells may come from the graft donor. Sequencing was performed on peripheral blood, taken 360 days after TCRalphabeta/CD19-depleted stem cell transplant.

The CDR3 here is CASSLAGTPLIEQFF. The CDR3, as DNA: TGTGCCAGCAGCTTGGCGGGGACCCCCCTTATTGAGCAGTTCTTC. V and J are TRBV5-6 and TRBJ2-1, with D perhaps matching TRBD1 or TRBD2 (5 bases each). Germline-derived CDR1 and CDR2 are SGHDT and YYEEEE. The CDR3 totals 15 residues. V was shortened by 0 bases and J by 9 bases, with 16 bases between the two germline ends.